The 6 T cell receptor beta chains listed next were all sequenced from one sample in a study of blood T cell repertoires in COVID-19. Using immunoSEQ multiplex PCR, the repertoire was profiled, and TCRdb retains in-frame clones only, with some absent. The table includes about 300,000 clones, roughly 90% detected once. The sequenced sample was PBMCs or T cells enriched from blood (not recorded which). The receptors derive from a woman between 50 and 59 years old who had been exposed to COVID-19.

The chain has TRBV3-1 (or the pseudogene TRBV3-2) and TRBJ1-2; possible D gene TRBD1, 5 bases. CDR3 length: 14 amino acids. Trimming cost V 5 bases and J 6 bases, with 16 bases left between them. In germline, CDR1 is LGHDT, CDR2 YNNKEL (reference sequence). The chain's CDR3 is CASSIDGGSHGYTF. CDR3 DNA sequence: TGTGCCAGCAGCATCGACGGGGGGTCCCATGGCTACACCTTC.

The genes are TRBV19 and TRBJ2-1, with 9 bases aligning to TRBD1. This CDR3 contains 18 residues. J lost 4 bases, V lost 6 bases, and 16 bases had no gene match. Germline V gene data show CDR1 as LNHDA and CDR2 as SQIVND (reference sequence). CDR3 sequence: CASRGRTGVSGEYNEQFF. As DNA, the CDR3 is TGTGCCAGTAGGGGCCGGACAGGGGTGAGCGGGGAGTACAATGAGCAGTTCTTC.

V is TRBV14 and J is TRBJ1-2; D is uncertain. This CDR3 spans 15 amino acids. The V end was cut by 4 bases, the J end by 0 bases, with 12 bases between. The V gene's germline CDR1 is SGHDN and CDR2 FVKESK. Written as DNA, the CDR3 is TGTGCCAGCAGCCCCGTGGTCGCAGCTAACTATGGCTACACCTTC. Translating it yields CASSPVVAANYGYTF. The full variable domain, in which reference TRBV14 and TRBJ1-2 provide the parts outside the CDR3, is EAGVTQFPSHSVIEKGQTVTLRCDPISGHDNLYWYRRVMGKEIKFLLHFVKESKQDESGMPNNRFLAERTGGTYSTLKVQPAELEDSGVYFCASSPVVAANYGYTFGSGTRLTVV.

V and J are TRBV14 and TRBJ1-1, with unresolved D. The CDR3 extends over 14 amino acids. CDR1 and CDR2 from the germline V gene are SGHDN and FVKESK. V lost 4 bases to trimming and J lost 0 bases, with 9 bases between them. This chain's CDR3 is CASSPRILNTEAFF. The CDR3 coding sequence is TGTGCCAGCAGCCCGCGGATCCTGAACACTGAAGCTTTCTTT.

The chain uses TRBV19 and TRBJ1-5; 8 nucleotides line up with TRBD1. The CDR3 extends over 16 amino acids. The germline V gene has CDR1 LNHDA and CDR2 SQIVND (reference sequence). J lost 0 bases, V lost 5 bases, and 6 bases had no gene match. CDR3 in DNA: TGTGCCAGTAGTGCAAGACAGGGGAATAGCAATCAGCCCCAGCATTTT. This codes for CASSARQGNSNQPQHF.

The chain links TRBV6-4 to TRBJ2-7, with 9 bases identical to TRBD2. Germline CDR1 reads MRHNA; CDR2 reads SNTAGT. V trimming: 4 bases; J trimming: 1 base; junction bases outside the gene matches: 5. This CDR3 region has 15 residues. The CDR3 nucleotides are TGTGCCAGCAGTGTGCAAGCGGGGGGTTCCTACGAGCAGTACTTC. Its translation: CASSVQAGGSYEQYF.